One and the same sample provided the 17 T cell receptor beta chains below, sequenced in a study of T cells in localized non-small cell lung cancer (dated by TCRdb to between 2020 and 2021). Library construction relied on the immunoSEQ multiplex PCR assay. As stored in TCRdb, this immuneACCESS dataset retains in-frame rearrangements with V and J assigned. A fraction of the clones does not appear; measured against another copy, unresolved V genes explain less than half of the discrepancy, and the remainder lacks a known reason. In all, the sample holds some 21,000 clones, and approximately 91% of those were seen once. The top ten hold 25% to 30% of the sample. This sample comprised peripheral blood mononuclear cells, obtained before any cancer treatment. These TCRs come from a male donor aged 60 or over with stage II lung adenocarcinoma.

The chain has TRBV5-4 and TRBJ2-6; a weak D match, TRBD2 (5 bases). V was shortened by 7 bases and J by 1 base, with 9 bases between the two germline ends. The CDR3 extends over 14 amino acids. Germline CDR1 and CDR2: SGHNT and YYREEE (reference sequence). The CDR3 is CASLRLSGANVLTF. CDR3 nucleotide sequence: TGTGCCAGCTTGAGACTATCTGGGGCCAACGTCCTGACTTTC.

This rearrangement joins TRBV13 to TRBJ1-5; TRBD1 is a possible D gene (6 bases). Between the trimmed V and J ends, which lost 5 bases and 8 bases, there was a span of 13 bases. CDR3 length equals 13 residues. Germline CDR1 is PRHDT and CDR2 is FYEKMQ (reference sequence). CDR3 bases: TGTGCCAGCAGCCGCAGGGGAAAAGAGCCCCAGCATTTT. It encodes CASSRRGKEPQHF.

The rearrangement uses TRBV5-5 and TRBJ2-7; D not resolved. V was trimmed by 0 bases and J by 4 bases, leaving 17 bases between them. Looked up from germline, CDR1 is SGHKS and CDR2 is YYEKEE (reference sequence). This CDR3 contains 16 residues. The CDR3 DNA is TGTGCCAGCAGCTTGGTTCCCGGACCCGACTCATACGAGCAGTACTTC. Amino acid sequence: CASSLVPGPDSYEQYF.

The chain joins TRBV4-1 to TRBJ1-5; 7 bases line up with TRBD1. This CDR3 has 15 amino acids. The ends lost 4 bases at V and 7 bases at J; junction bases unmatched: 10. The germline gives CDR1 MGHRA, CDR2 YSYEKL. CDR3 DNA: TGCGCCAGCAGCCCAGGGACAGCAGAAGCCCAGCCCCAGCATTTT. Translation: CASSPGTAEAQPQHF.

The CDR3 spells CASSFTTRSNTDTQYF. In DNA form, the CDR3 reads TGTGCCAGCAGCTTCACGACGCGTTCGAACACAGATACGCAGTATTTT. J is TRBJ2-3 and V is TRBV7-6; D call uncertain. The CDR3 runs 16 residues. CDR1 is SGHVS, CDR2 FNYEAQ, per germline. Trimming removed 3 bases from V and 2 bases from J, with 15 bases in between.

V and J are TRBV5-1 and TRBJ1-3; D unclear. Germline lookup yields CDR1 SGHRS and CDR2 YFSETQ. The germline V and J ends were trimmed by 2 bases and 0 bases, with 6 bases remaining between them. CDR3 length: 14 residues. The CDR3 nucleotides are TGCGCCAGCAGCTTAGGTCTCTCTGGAAACACCATATATTTT. It specifies CASSLGLSGNTIYF.

The rearrangement uses TRBV5-1 and TRBJ2-5; D unclear. CDR1 and CDR2 from the germline V gene are SGHRS and YFSETQ. The CDR3 runs to 12 residues. Trimming removed 1 base from V and 1 base from J, with 2 bases in between. In nucleotides, the CDR3 is TGCGCCAGCAGCTTGTTCCAAGAGACCCAGTACTTC. Translating it yields CASSLFQETQYF.

The chain recombines TRBV29-1 with TRBJ2-7, with 8 bases that match TRBD1. The CDR3 loop spans 17 amino acids. Germline CDR1 reads SQVTM; CDR2 reads ANQGSEA. V lost 8 bases, J lost 2 bases, and 20 bases stayed unmatched. CDR3 sequence reads: CSPEQGDSSLYPYEQYF. CDR3 nucleotide sequence: TGCAGCCCGGAACAGGGGGACTCAAGCCTATATCCCTACGAGCAGTACTTC.

DNA for the CDR3: TGTGCCAGCAGCCCAGAAGACAGGGGAGAGCAGTACTTC. Protein sequence: CASSPEDRGEQYF. The V and J genes are TRBV27 and TRBJ2-7; TRBD1 matches at 8 bases. V shed 6 bases, J shed 7 bases, and the junction held 8 bases outside the gene matches. Looked up from germline, CDR1 is MNHEY and CDR2 is SMNVEV (reference sequence). This CDR3 has 13 residues.

The chain employs TRBV4-2 and TRBJ2-7, with a weak D call TRBD1 (5 bases). The V and J ends lost 1 base and 3 bases respectively, with 16 bases between them. The CDR3 extends over 16 amino acids. Germline loops: CDR1 LGHNA, CDR2 YNFKEQ. CDR3 loop: CASSQGVGEERYEQYF. In DNA, the CDR3 is TGTGCCAGCAGCCAAGGGGTAGGGGAAGAGCGCTACGAGCAGTACTTC.

CDR3 sequence (DNA): TGTGCCAGCAGCAAAGGACTCAATACGCAGTATTTT. This encodes CASSKGLNTQYF. This sequence joins TRBV11-3 and TRBJ2-3; possibly TRBD2 for D (5 bases). The germline V and J ends were trimmed by 5 bases and 7 bases, with 10 bases remaining between them. Germline V gene data show CDR1 as SGHNT and CDR2 as YENEEA. The CDR3 consists of 12 residues.

The CDR3 region is CSVDRGPFHGDTQYF. In nucleotides, the CDR3 is TGCAGCGTGGACAGGGGCCCTTTTCATGGGGATACGCAGTATTTT. The rearrangement links TRBV29-1 to TRBJ2-3; 9 bases map to TRBD1. The CDR3 runs 15 residues. Germline V lookup: CDR1 SQVTM, CDR2 ANQGSEA. The J segment lost 6 bases and the V segment lost 6 bases, leaving 13 bases of the junction unmatched.

Turning to this clone: Since a far larger clone is one base different, this is likely a read error. The CDR3 region is CASSLGGTSSADTQYF. CDR3 DNA sequence: TGCGCCAGCAGCTTGGGTGGGACTAGCTCGGCAGATACGCAGTATTTT. The rearrangement uses TRBV5-1 and TRBJ2-3; 9 bases align to TRBD2. Germline lookup yields CDR1 SGHRS and CDR2 YFSETQ. The CDR3 covers 16 residues. V was pared by 0 bases and J by 4 bases, with 6 bases of the junction left unmatched.

Relative to its sample, this clone is medium-sized (0.01 to 0.1%). The chain combines TRBV7-2 with TRBJ2-7; no clear D gene. V was trimmed by 0 bases and J by 6 bases, leaving 12 bases between them. The germline CDR1 and CDR2 sequences are SGHTA and FQGNSA. This CDR3 region has 14 residues. Here the CDR3 reads CASSLAPSAREQYF. CDR3 sequence (DNA): TGTGCCAGCAGCTTAGCTCCCTCAGCTCGCGAGCAGTACTTC.

CDR3 loop: CASSQHRVHGYTF. The CDR3 region has the DNA TGCGCCAGCAGTCAGCACAGGGTTCATGGCTACACCTTC. The V call is TRBV23-1, the J call TRBJ1-2, with a weak D call TRBD1 (6 bases). TRBV23-1 is known as an ORF, though its function is uncertain. Between the trimmed V and J ends, which lost 3 bases and 6 bases, there was a span of 11 bases. CDR3 length: 13 amino acids.

V is TRBV28 and J is TRBJ2-7, with D possibly being TRBD2 (5 bases). CDR3 length equals 15 residues. Germline CDR1 reads MDHEN; CDR2 reads SYDVKM. The V end was cut by 8 bases, the J end by 1 base, with 18 bases between. CDR3 in DNA: TGTGCCAGCGGCTCTGGAGGCAGATCTTCCTACGAGCAGTACTTC. This gives the protein CASGSGGRSSYEQYF.

The table lists this clone with a count of one. This chain joins TRBV2 and TRBJ2-5, with D perhaps given as TRBD1 or TRBD2 (5 bases each). Germline V gene data show CDR1 as SNHLY and CDR2 as FYNNEI. The CDR3 covers 13 residues. The germline V and J ends were trimmed by 8 bases and 3 bases, with 13 bases remaining between them. The CDR3 protein is CASVSGTEETQYF. The CDR3 DNA sequence: TGTGCCAGCGTTTCGGGGACCGAAGAGACCCAGTACTTC.